The rows below give T cell receptor beta chains drawn from one sample of a study of T cells after yellow fever vaccination. MiXCR, run by TCRdb on the 5' RACE reads, gives a single entry per CDR3 protein. The sample shows more than 450,000 distinct CDR3 sequences, 21% of them seen only once. The sequencing used PBMCs, collected more than 20 days after the first yellow fever vaccination. The source is a young man who received the YFV17D yellow fever vaccine. The CDR3 runs from the conserved cysteine through the conserved F or W. The order of the fields is clone size, J gene, V gene, D gene, CDR3 DNA, CDR3 protein. The D gene is left open where the match is weak. The listing skips clone size in some rows; elsewhere it reads once, few, many or a size class.

NA,TRBJ2-1,TRBV5-1,NA,TGCGCCAGCAGCGGGGCCCGGGAGCAGTTCTTC,CASSGAREQFF
few,TRBJ2-1,TRBV10-3,TRBD2,TGTGCCATCAGTGGGAGGGGTTTAGCGGGGGGGCTTGGGAATGAGCAGTTCTTC,CAISGRGLAGGLGNEQFF
NA,TRBJ1-1,TRBV5-1,NA,TGCGCCAGCACGGACACAGGGAACACTGAAGCTTTCTTT,CASTDTGNTEAFF
few,TRBJ2-3,TRBV10-3,TRBD2,TGTGCCATCAATCCGAATGCGGGGGGAACAGATACGCAGTATTTT,CAINPNAGGTDTQYF
NA,TRBJ2-5,TRBV5-1,NA,TGCGCCAGCAGCCGGGACACATCGGGGGGAGAGACCCAGTACTTC,CASSRDTSGGETQYF
NA,TRBJ2-5,TRBV6-2/TRBV6-3,NA,TGTGCCAGCGCCACCTGGGAGACCCAGTACTTC,CASATWETQYF
NA,TRBJ1-6,TRBV11-2,NA,TGTGCCAGCAGCTTAACGGACGGTATTGAGGGTTCACCCCTCCACTTT,CASSLTDGIEGSPLHF
NA,TRBJ1-1,TRBV7-9,NA,TGTGCCAGCAGCTCTAGAAACAGGGAATGGGAAGCTTTCTTT,CASSSRNREWEAFF
few,TRBJ2-2,TRBV10-3,TRBD1,TGTGCCATCAAGGGGACAGGGGGCACCGGGGAGCTGTTTTTT,CAIKGTGGTGELFF
few,TRBJ2-6,TRBV2,NA,TGTGCCGGTGACGACCGGTCCTCTGGGGCCAACGTCCTGACTTTC,CAGDDRSSGANVLTF
NA,TRBJ2-7,TRBV5-1,TRBD1,TGTGCCAGCAGCCCAGGACAGGGTAACTACGAGCAGTACTTC,CASSPGQGNYEQYF
few,TRBJ2-3,TRBV7-3,TRBD2,TGTGCCAGCAGCTCAACCGGGGGGGTAGATACGCAGTATTTT,CASSSTGGVDTQYF
many,TRBJ1-2,TRBV10-3,NA,TGTGCCATCAGTGAGTCGATTCTTGTAGGTAGTATCTATGGCTACACCTTC,CAISESILVGSIYGYTF
NA,TRBJ1-1,TRBV9,NA,TGTGCCAGCAGTGCAGACTCAAAGAACACTGAAGCTTTCTTT,CASSADSKNTEAFF
NA,TRBJ2-7,TRBV7-2,NA,TGTGCCAGCAGCTTAGAACAGGAAAGAGGCGAGCAGTACTTC,CASSLEQERGEQYF
NA,TRBJ2-3,TRBV7-9,NA,TGTGCCAGCAGCCCCGCCGGGGATACGCAGTATTTT,CASSPAGDTQYF
NA,TRBJ2-7,TRBV11-2,NA,TGTGCCAGCAGCTTAGCAGGCGGGGCCACCTACGAGCAGTACTTC,CASSLAGGATYEQYF
NA,TRBJ2-1,TRBV25-1,NA,TGTGCCAGCAGTGGCGGGTTTGAGCAGTTCTTC,CASSGGFEQFF
few,TRBJ2-1,TRBV20-1,TRBD2,TGCAGTGCTGCTAGCGGGGGCTACAATGAGCAGTTCTTC,CSAASGGYNEQFF
NA,TRBJ2-1,TRBV6-1,NA,TGTGCCAGCAGAACGGACACCTCCGGCGGTGAGCAGTTCTTC,CASRTDTSGGEQFF
NA,TRBJ2-7,TRBV12-3/TRBV12-4,NA,TGTGCCAGCAGCCGGGGGAGCGAGCAGTACTTC,CASSRGSEQYF
NA,TRBJ2-6,TRBV6-5,NA,TGTGCCAGCAGTTACGGGGGGCCTGGGGCCAACGTCCTGACTTTC,CASSYGGPGANVLTF
NA,TRBJ2-2,TRBV5-1,TRBD1,TGCGCCAGCAGCTCCCTGACAGGGACCACCGGGGAGCTGTTTTTT,CASSSLTGTTGELFF
few,TRBJ2-3,TRBV2,TRBD1,TGTGCCAGCAGTGCCGAGGGACAGGGGACAGATACGCAGTATTTT,CASSAEGQGTDTQYF
NA,TRBJ2-4,TRBV7-2,NA,TGTGCCAGCAGCCGAATCGGACAGTTAAACATTCAGTACTTC,CASSRIGQLNIQYF
NA,TRBJ2-2,TRBV20-1,NA,TGCAGTGCCCCCAAAACGGGGGCGTGGGCCGGGGAGCTGTTTTTT,CSAPKTGAWAGELFF
NA,TRBJ2-2,TRBV7-2,NA,TGTGCCAGCAGGGGGGGCCCGGCCGGGGAGCTGTTTTTT,CASRGGPAGELFF
many,TRBJ2-4,TRBV7-2,TRBD1,TGTGCCAGCAGCTTGGACAGGGGTCACATTCAGTACTTC,CASSLDRGHIQYF
NA,TRBJ1-1,TRBV5-1,NA,TGTGCCAGCAGCCTGGGACTTACGAACACTGAAGCTTTCTTT,CASSLGLTNTEAFF
few,TRBJ2-3,TRBV11-2,NA,TGTGCCAGCAGCTTACGTTTCTTGGGGAGCTCAGGCACAGATACGCAGTATTTT,CASSLRFLGSSGTDTQYF
NA,TRBJ1-5,TRBV5-1,NA,TGCGCCAGCAGCTTGGGCACAGCGAACAATCAGCCCCAGCATTTT,CASSLGTANNQPQHF
few,TRBJ2-2,TRBV19,NA,TGTGCGACTCGGGGCGGGACCGGGGAGCTGTTTTTT,CATRGGTGELFF
few,TRBJ2-5,TRBV28,NA,TGTGCCAGCAGTCTCAGCGGAGTCACTCGAGGGGAGACCCAGTACTTC,CASSLSGVTRGETQYF
NA,TRBJ2-5,TRBV11-1,TRBD2,TGTGCCAGCAGCTCCCTGGCCGGGGGGGTTCGGTACTTC,CASSSLAGGVRYF
NA,TRBJ2-3,TRBV6-2/TRBV6-3,TRBD1,TGTGCCAGCACCAAAGGGACAGGGGAATATGGTACGCAGTATTTT,CASTKGTGEYGTQYF
few,TRBJ2-1,TRBV5-1,TRBD2,TGCGCCAGCAGCCCTTTAGCGGGGGGGCGTCCGGATAAGCAGTTCTTC,CASSPLAGGRPDKQFF
NA,TRBJ1-4,TRBV5-1,TRBD1,TGCGCCAGCAGCCCTGACAGGGATAATGAAAAACTGTTTTTT,CASSPDRDNEKLFF
few,TRBJ2-1,TRBV4-2,NA,TGTGCCAGCAGCCATCTCGGAACGGGACACCTATACAATGAGCAGTTCTTC,CASSHLGTGHLYNEQFF
few,TRBJ2-1,TRBV4-2,NA,TGTGCCAGCAGCCAAGGGGGAGCGTACAATGAGCAGTTCTTC,CASSQGGAYNEQFF
few,TRBJ2-1,TRBV5-5,TRBD2,TGTGCCAGCAGCACTGGACTAGCGGACTACAATGAGCAGTTCTTC,CASSTGLADYNEQFF
NA,TRBJ2-3,TRBV9,TRBD2,TGTGCCAGCAGCGTAATCGCGGGGGGAAGCACAGATACGCAGTATTTT,CASSVIAGGSTDTQYF
NA,TRBJ1-4,TRBV7-2,NA,TGTGCCAGCAGCTTAGAGCGACTTAATGAAAAACTGTTTTTT,CASSLERLNEKLFF
NA,TRBJ2-7,TRBV6-1,NA,TGTGCCAGCAGAGAGACACACCGATACGAGCAGTACTTC,CASRETHRYEQYF
NA,TRBJ2-2,TRBV28,NA,TGTGCCAGCAGTTCCGGGACAAGGAGCCCCGGGGAGCTGTTTTTT,CASSSGTRSPGELFF
NA,TRBJ2-5,TRBV20-1,TRBD2,TGCAGTGCTAGAGAGCGGGGGCAAGAGACCCAGTACTTC,CSARERGQETQYF
NA,TRBJ1-1,TRBV7-3,NA,TGTGCCAGCAGCTTAGACAGGAGGAGAACTGAAGCTTTCTTT,CASSLDRRRTEAFF
NA,TRBJ2-3,TRBV5-6,NA,TGTGCCAGCAGCTTGGCGAGCCAGACAGATACGCAGTATTTT,CASSLASQTDTQYF
NA,TRBJ1-2,TRBV7-2,NA,TGTGCCAGCAGCCCCAGGGCAAGAGGGTATGGCTACACCTTC,CASSPRARGYGYTF
NA,TRBJ2-1,TRBV3-1,TRBD1,TGTGCCAGCAGCCTCATAGGACAGGGGTACAATGAGCAGTTCTTC,CASSLIGQGYNEQFF
NA,TRBJ2-5,TRBV5-1,NA,TGCGCCAGCAGCTCACAGGGTTCCCAAGAGACCCAGTACTTC,CASSSQGSQETQYF
many,TRBJ1-1,TRBV20-1,TRBD1,TGCAGTGCTAGGCCAGGGGGGATCAACACTGAAGCTTTCTTT,CSARPGGINTEAFF